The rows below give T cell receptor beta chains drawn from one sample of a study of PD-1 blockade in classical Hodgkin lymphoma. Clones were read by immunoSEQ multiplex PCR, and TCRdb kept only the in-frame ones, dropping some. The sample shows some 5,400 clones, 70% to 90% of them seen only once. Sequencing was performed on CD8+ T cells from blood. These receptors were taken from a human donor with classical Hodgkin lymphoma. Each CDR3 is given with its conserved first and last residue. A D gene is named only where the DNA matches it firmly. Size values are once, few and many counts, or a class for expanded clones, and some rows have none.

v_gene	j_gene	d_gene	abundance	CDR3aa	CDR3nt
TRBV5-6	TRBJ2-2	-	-	CASSSRAIADTGELFF	TGTGCCAGCAGCTCTCGGGCAATAGCGGACACCGGGGAGCTGTTTTTT
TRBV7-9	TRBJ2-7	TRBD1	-	CASSFRDRVTYEQYF	TGTGCCAGCAGCTTCCGGGACAGGGTGACCTACGAGCAGTACTTC
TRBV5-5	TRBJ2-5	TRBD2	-	CASSLSSPGGPETQYF	TGTGCCAGCAGCTTAAGTTCTCCGGGAGGGCCAGAGACCCAGTACTTC
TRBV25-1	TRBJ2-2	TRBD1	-	CASTTGGYTGELFF	TGTGCCAGCACTACAGGGGGTTACACCGGGGAGCTGTTTTTT
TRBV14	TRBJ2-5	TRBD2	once	CASSLRMSGRGETQYF	TGTGCCAGCAGCCTAAGAATGAGCGGGAGGGGTGAGACCCAGTACTTC
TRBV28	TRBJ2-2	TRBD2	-	CASRPTSGSTGELFF	TGTGCCAGCAGACCAACTAGCGGGAGTACCGGGGAGCTGTTTTTT
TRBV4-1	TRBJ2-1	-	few	CASRPGRGGYNEQFF	TGCGCCAGCCGACCTGGGAGAGGAGGCTACAATGAGCAGTTCTTC
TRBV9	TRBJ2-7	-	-	CASSVVVATRKQYF	TGTGCCAGCAGCGTAGTAGTGGCTACGCGGAAGCAGTACTTC
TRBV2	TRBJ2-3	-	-	CASSESTDNTQYF	TGTGCCAGCAGTGAATCGACAGACAATACGCAGTATTTT
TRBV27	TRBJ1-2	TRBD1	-	CASSLKGAYYGYTF	TGTGCCAGCAGTTTAAAGGGGGCTTACTATGGCTACACCTTC
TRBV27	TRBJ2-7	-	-	CASSQGAGLREQYF	TGTGCCAGCAGTCAAGGGGCAGGGCTGCGCGAGCAGTACTTC
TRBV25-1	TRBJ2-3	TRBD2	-	CASRIPGGTSGSGDTQYF	TGTGCCAGCCGAATTCCCGGGGGGACTAGCGGGAGCGGAGATACGCAGTATTTT
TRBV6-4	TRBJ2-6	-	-	CASSPVPGAGANVLTF	TGTGCCAGCTCGCCCGTTCCAGGGGCTGGGGCCAACGTCCTGACTTTC